The TCR beta chain described here comes from a study of regulatory T cells in long-lasting Graves disease. Whole-study findings and limits: With persistent disease, TRBV28, TRBJ1-2 and TRBJ2-5 were the favored segments.

This clonotype was observed a few times. The antigen is undetermined. Stated time point: persistent/refractory GD, antithyroid drugs over 5 years with positive TRAb. With RNA extracted from PBMCs as input, the TCR library was made. Libraries of TCR beta came from iRepertoire HTBI primers plus Arm-PCR of CDR3 regions. TCRdb reprocessed the multiplex PCR reads via MiXCR and lists one record per CDR3 protein. The data contain almost 350,000 distinct CDR3 sequences, roughly 21% of them singletons. Germline V gene sequence: CDR1 LNHDA, CDR2 SQIVND (reference sequence). This CDR3 is 14 amino acids long. Trimming pared 1 base from V and 0 bases from J, leaving 1 base between.

The sample consisted of peripheral blood mononuclear cells (PBMCs), taken when the disease was refractory, from a patient treated with antithyroid drugs. The receptor comes from a female donor with Graves disease. V gene TRBV19 combines with J gene TRBJ2-6; D ambiguous. In DNA, the CDR3 is TGTGCCAGTAGTATAGTCTCTGGGGCCAACGTCCTGACTTTC. Its translation is CASSIVSGANVLTF.